Below are 17 T cell receptor beta chains sequenced from a single sample in a study of blood T cell repertoires in COVID-19. The data were produced by immunoSEQ multiplex PCR, yet TCRdb's version contains in-frame clones alone and is incomplete. The table records about 280,000 clones, approximately 85% of them present only once. The sequenced sample was peripheral blood. The receptors here all came from a man aged 50-60 years with active or convalescent COVID-19.

The CDR3 bases are TGTGCCAGCAGCTTCCCCGGACAGTCCATGAACACTGAAGCTTTCTTT. Translated, it gives CASSFPGQSMNTEAFF. The V call is TRBV5-4, the J call TRBJ1-1, with TRBD1 as a possible D gene (6 bases). Germline V gives CDR1 SGHNT, CDR2 YYREEE (reference sequence). Trimming shortened V by 2 bases and J by 0 bases, and 14 bases separated the two germline ends. The CDR3 runs 16 residues. The full variable domain, with the rest looked up from reference TRBV5-4 and TRBJ1-1, is ETGVTQSPTHLIKTRGQQVTLRCSSQSGHNTVSWYQQALGQGPQFIFQYYREEENGRGNFPPRFSGLQFPNYSSELNVNALELDDSALYLCASSFPGQSMNTEAFFGQGTRLTVV.

The chain carries TRBV6-5 and TRBJ2-1; the match to TRBD2 covers 7 bases. With V trimmed by 7 bases and J by 9 bases, 15 bases remained unmatched. Germline CDR1 and CDR2: MNHEY and SVGAGI. This CDR3 comprises 15 residues. The CDR3 coding sequence is TGTGCCAGCATTGCCGGGACTACCCCTCCTGGTGAGCAGTTCTTC. Its protein is CASIAGTTPPGEQFF.

This chain joins TRBV19 and TRBJ1-1; TRBD1 aligns across 8 bases. In germline, CDR1 is LNHDA, CDR2 SQIVND (reference sequence). CDR3 length: 15 amino acids. V trimming: 5 bases; J trimming: 6 bases; junction bases outside the gene matches: 11. CDR3 nucleotides: TGTGCCAGTAGTCTCTTGGACAGGGAAGGGGCTGAAGCTTTCTTT. Translation: CASSLLDREGAEAFF.

This chain links TRBV19 with TRBJ1-1; 11 bases map to TRBD1. The CDR3 extends over 16 amino acids. CDR1 is LNHDA and CDR2 is SQIVND in the germline V gene (reference sequence). Trimming took 3 bases from V and 4 from J; bases not matched to a gene: 7. CDR3 in DNA: TGTGCCAGTAGTATCGGTGGACAGGGGGCGGGCACTGAAGCTTTCTTT. This sequence encodes CASSIGGQGAGTEAFF. Filled out from reference TRBV19 and TRBJ1-1, the complete variable domain reads DGGITQSPKYLFRKEGQNVTLSCEQNLNHDAMYWYRQDPGQGLRLIYYSQIVNDFQKGDIAEGYSVSREKKESFPLTVTSAQKNPTAFYLCASSIGGQGAGTEAFFGQGTRLTVV.

In its sample, this clone was seen once. The CDR3 nucleotides are TGTGCCAGTAGAGGACAAGGCAATCAGCCCCAGCATTTT. Protein sequence: CASRGQGNQPQHF. This chain connects TRBV19 to TRBJ1-5, with D possibly TRBD1 on 5 matching bases. Germline CDR1 reads LNHDA; CDR2 reads SQIVND (reference sequence). The CDR3 is 13 residues long. The V gene lost 6 bases and the J gene lost 2 bases, with 8 bases spanning the gap.

This clone occurred once. The chain has TRBV3-1 (or the pseudogene TRBV3-2) and TRBJ2-7, with D perhaps matching TRBD1 (5 bases). The CDR3 length is 13 residues. The V end lost 3 bases, the J end lost 3 bases, and 9 bases lay between the germline ends. Germline V gives CDR1 LGHDT, CDR2 YNNKEL (reference sequence). CDR3 sequence reads: CASSHQGGYEQYF. DNA of the CDR3: TGTGCCAGCAGCCACCAGGGTGGCTACGAGCAGTACTTC.

The rearrangement links TRBV7-3 to TRBJ1-2; D perhaps matches TRBD1 (6 bases). V was pared by 5 bases and J by 9 bases, with 22 bases between. CDR1 is SGHTA and CDR2 is FQGTGA in the germline V gene. The CDR3 has 15 residues. CDR3 sequence reads: CASSPRGGKHGSYTF. The CDR3 coding sequence is TGTGCCAGCAGCCCCCGAGGGGGTAAACATGGAAGCTACACCTTC.

V is TRBV4-3 and J is TRBJ2-1; 7 nucleotides agree with TRBD1. Trimming at V came to 5 bases and at J to 6 bases, leaving 4 bases not matched to a gene. Germline assignment: CDR1 LGHNA and CDR2 YSLEER. The CDR3 length is 13 residues. CDR3 DNA: TGCGCCAGCAGCTGGTCAGGGGGCAATGAGCAGTTCTTC. Translated: CASSWSGGNEQFF.

This chain uses TRBV10-2 with TRBJ1-3; a weak D match, TRBD1 (5 bases). The germline V gene encodes CDR1 WSHSY and CDR2 SAAADI. The CDR3 sequence is 15 residues long. Trimming left V 6 bases short and J 0 bases short, with 12 bases between. The CDR3 DNA reads TGCGCCAGCAGAGATCAGGGCAGCTCTGGAAACACCATATATTTT. Amino acids: CASRDQGSSGNTIYF.

This chain links TRBV2 with TRBJ2-1, with TRBD2 matching over 12 bases. The CDR3 loop spans 18 amino acids. Germline V gene data show CDR1 as SNHLY and CDR2 as FYNNEI. Trimming at V came to 6 bases and at J to 5 bases, leaving 14 bases not matched to a gene. DNA of the CDR3: TGTGCCAGCAGGATAGGACTAGCGGGGCCGCGAACCGACAATGAGCAGTTCTTC. The encoded protein is CASRIGLAGPRTDNEQFF.

The V and J genes are TRBV12-5 and TRBJ1-3; a possible D gene is TRBD1 (5 bases). CDR1 LGHNT and CDR2 FRNRAP come from the germline V gene. This CDR3 is 20 amino acids long. Trimming shortened V by 0 bases and J by 1 base, and 22 bases separated the two germline ends. The CDR3 nucleotides are TGTGCTAGTGGTTTGGTGAGGCTGGGGGGTCTAAGGGCTTCTGGAAACACCATATATTTT. Translation: CASGLVRLGGLRASGNTIYF.

This chain joins TRBV9 and TRBJ2-3; TRBD1 is a possible D gene (6 bases). The germline CDR1 and CDR2 sequences are SGDLS and YYNGEE. The CDR3 contains 16 residues. Trimming took off 0 bases at V and 6 bases at J, with 17 bases between the two ends. The DNA for the CDR3 is TGTGCCAGCAGCGTAGAGGCCAGGGGAACGGGGGATACGCAGTATTTT. Its translation: CASSVEARGTGDTQYF.

The chain joins TRBV6-1 to TRBJ1-1, with D possibly matching TRBD1 (6 bases). Between the trimmed V and J ends, which lost 0 bases and 10 bases, there was a span of 18 bases. CDR3 length: 15 amino acids. CDR1 is MNHNS and CDR2 is SASEGT in the germline V gene. CDR3 sequence (DNA): TGTGCCAGCAGTGAAGCGATTGGTGACAGGCCAGGAGCTTTCTTT. It is translated as CASSEAIGDRPGAFF.

This chain uses TRBV29-1 with TRBJ2-7; TRBD1 matches 8 bases. The germline V gene encodes CDR1 SQVTM and CDR2 ANQGSEA. This CDR3 spans 15 amino acids. V dropped 5 bases and J dropped 1; count of bases not matched to a gene: 10. CDR3 in DNA: TGCAGCGTTAGGCCGAGGACAGGGAGTTCCTACGAGCAGTACTTC. It translates to CSVRPRTGSSYEQYF.

V usage is TRBV19 and J usage is TRBJ2-4, with a possible D match to TRBD1 (5 bases). Germline V lookup: CDR1 LNHDA, CDR2 SQIVND (reference sequence). The length of the CDR3 is 16 residues. Trimming stripped 4 bases from V and 0 bases from J, with 13 bases between. The CDR3 protein is CASSTQDTLAKNIQYF. DNA for the CDR3: TGTGCCAGTAGTACTCAGGACACACTAGCCAAAAACATTCAGTACTTC.

This clone was seen a handful of times. The chain has TRBV6-2 or TRBV6-3 and TRBJ2-1; TRBD2 matches at 9 bases. V was clipped by 0 bases and J by 4 bases; unmatched bases: 7. Per germline, CDR1 MNHEY and CDR2 SVGEGT. The CDR3 consists of 17 residues. Written as DNA, the CDR3 is TGTGCCAGCAGTTACTCCCCGACTAGCGGATTATACAATGAGCAGTTCTTC. Its protein is CASSYSPTSGLYNEQFF.

The rearrangement links TRBV3-1 (or the pseudogene TRBV3-2) to TRBJ2-1, with D possibly being TRBD1 (6 bases). CDR1 is LGHDT and CDR2 is YNNKEL in the germline V gene (reference sequence). This CDR3 is 16 amino acids long. The ends were cut back, 4 bases at V and 1 base at J, with 14 bases in the middle. CDR3: CASSLGSGQSYNEQFF. In DNA, the CDR3 is TGTGCCAGCAGCCTTGGGTCCGGACAGTCCTACAATGAGCAGTTCTTC.